This T cell receptor (beta chain) was observed in a study of blood T cell repertoires in COVID-19. About the study: Samples of COVID-19 (acute and convalescent) were obtained from the United States, Italy and Spain.

Using immunoSEQ multiplex PCR, the repertoire was profiled, and TCRdb retains in-frame clones only, with some absent. This sample has some 270,000 clones, with 70% to 85% found just once. The CDR3 totals 13 residues. Trimming took 2 bases from V and 5 from J, leaving 6 bases between them. Germline assignment: CDR1 KGHSH and CDR2 LQKENI. The sequencing input was peripheral blood. This chain joins TRBV18 and TRBJ2-2, with a tentative D call TRBD1 (5 bases). The clonotype originates from a human donor with COVID-19, enrolled during active disease. The donor label of this sample is uncertain. CDR3 residues: CASSPDRTGELFF. CDR3 nucleotide sequence: TGTGCCAGCTCACCAGACAGAACCGGGGAGCTGTTTTTT.